This is a list of T cell receptor beta chains from one sample in a study of blood T cell repertoires in COVID-19. Clones were sequenced by immunoSEQ multiplex PCR, and TCRdb holds only the in-frame ones, with some missing. The sample has 100,000 to 150,000 clones, roughly 90% seen once. The sample was peripheral blood. All receptors come from a woman aged 55 to 70 with COVID-19, enrolled during active disease. Both conserved end residues are part of each CDR3. D genes are given only for firm matches. Only part of the rows carry a size: once, few, many, or a class if the clone is expanded.

TRBV7-6	TRBJ2-2	TRBD1	NA	TGTGCCAGCAGCGTTGGACAGGGAAGCACCGGGGAGCTGTTTTTT	CASSVGQGSTGELFF
TRBV9	TRBJ2-1	NA	NA	TGTGCCAGCAGCGTGGGAGTAGCGAATTCCTACAATGAGCAGTTCTTC	CASSVGVANSYNEQFF
TRBV5-1	TRBJ2-6	TRBD1	NA	TGCGCCAGCAGCCCCAGACAGGGGGCAGACTCTGGGGCCAACGTCCTGACTTTC	CASSPRQGADSGANVLTF
TRBV3-1/TRBV3-2	TRBJ2-5	TRBD1	NA	TGTGCCAGCAGCCAAGTACAGGGGGAGACCCAGTACTTC	CASSQVQGETQYF
TRBV11-2	TRBJ2-4	NA	NA	TGTGCCAGCAGCTTATCGGCAGGAAGCTTAGCCAAAAACATTCAGTACTTC	CASSLSAGSLAKNIQYF
TRBV4-2	TRBJ2-3	TRBD1	NA	TGTGCCAGCAGCCAAGATTTACAGGGGGCTGCAGATACGCAGTATTTT	CASSQDLQGAADTQYF
TRBV6-6	TRBJ1-4	TRBD1	few	TGTGCCAGCAGCTTTCCGGGACAGGGGGTCGAAAAACTGTTTTTT	CASSFPGQGVEKLFF
TRBV2	TRBJ1-2	TRBD1	once	TGTGCCAGCACCGACCCTCGGACAGGGGGCTATGGCTACACCTTC	CASTDPRTGGYGYTF
TRBV5-4	TRBJ1-1	TRBD1	NA	TGTGCCAGCAGCTACGATCGGACAGGTATTAACACTGAAGCTTTCTTT	CASSYDRTGINTEAFF
TRBV9	TRBJ2-1	TRBD2	NA	TGTGCCAGCAGCAACACTAGCGGGGGATACAATGAGCAGTTCTTC	CASSNTSGGYNEQFF
TRBV12-5	TRBJ1-4	TRBD1	NA	TGTGCTAGTGCCCAACAGGGGGCAACTAATGAAAAACTGTTTTTT	CASAQQGATNEKLFF
TRBV20-1	TRBJ2-6	NA	once	TGCAGTGCTAGTCGCTCTGGGGCCAACGTCCTGACTTTC	CSASRSGANVLTF
TRBV13	TRBJ1-4	TRBD1	NA	TGTGCCAGCAGCCTCTGGACAGGGGGTTATGAAAAACTGTTTTTT	CASSLWTGGYEKLFF
TRBV10-3	TRBJ2-1	NA	once	TGTGCCATCAATAGACAGAATGAGCAGTTCTTC	CAINRQNEQFF
TRBV15	TRBJ2-3	NA	NA	TGTGCCACCAGCAGAGATCGGGGGGCGGGGTTAACTACAGATACGCAGTATTTT	CATSRDRGAGLTTDTQYF
TRBV4-3	TRBJ2-2	TRBD2	NA	TGCGCCAGCAGCCAAGGTCTTAGCGGGTGGGCCACCGGGGAGCTGTTTTTT	CASSQGLSGWATGELFF
TRBV5-1	TRBJ2-2	TRBD2	NA	TGCGCCAGCAGCTTGAGCGGGGGGAACACCGGGGAGCTGTTTTTT	CASSLSGGNTGELFF